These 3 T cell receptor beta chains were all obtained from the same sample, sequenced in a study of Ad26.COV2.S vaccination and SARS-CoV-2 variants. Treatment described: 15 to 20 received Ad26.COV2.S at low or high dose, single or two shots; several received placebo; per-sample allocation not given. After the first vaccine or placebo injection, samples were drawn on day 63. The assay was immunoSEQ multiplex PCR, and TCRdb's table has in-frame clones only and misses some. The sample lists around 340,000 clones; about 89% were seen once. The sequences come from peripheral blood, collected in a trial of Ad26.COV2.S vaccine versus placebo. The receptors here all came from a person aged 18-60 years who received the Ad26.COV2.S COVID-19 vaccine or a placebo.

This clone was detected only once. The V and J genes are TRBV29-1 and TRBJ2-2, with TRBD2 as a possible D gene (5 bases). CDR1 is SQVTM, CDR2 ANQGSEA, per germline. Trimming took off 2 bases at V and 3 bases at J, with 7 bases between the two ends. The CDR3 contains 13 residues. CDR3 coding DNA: TGCAGCGTTGAACGAGGGCACACCGGGGAGCTGTTTTTT. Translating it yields CSVERGHTGELFF.

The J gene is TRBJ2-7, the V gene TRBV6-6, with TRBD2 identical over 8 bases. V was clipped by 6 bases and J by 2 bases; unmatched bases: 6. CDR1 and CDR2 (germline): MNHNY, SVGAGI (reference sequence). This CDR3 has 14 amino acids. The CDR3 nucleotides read TGTGCCAGCAGCCCTACGGGAGGGCCCTACGAGCAGTACTTC. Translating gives CASSPTGGPYEQYF.

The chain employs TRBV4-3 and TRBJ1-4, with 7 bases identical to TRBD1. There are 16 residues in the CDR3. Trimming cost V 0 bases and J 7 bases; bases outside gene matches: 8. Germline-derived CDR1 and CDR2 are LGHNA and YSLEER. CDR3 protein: CASSQDFGQGVEKLFF. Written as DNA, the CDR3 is TGCGCCAGCAGCCAAGATTTCGGGCAGGGGGTTGAAAAACTGTTTTTT.